The T cell receptor (beta chain) described here comes from a study of cytomegalovirus exposure and HLA in healthy donors. Primers for the PCR totalled 60 Vbeta and 13 Jbeta. Clones were read by immunoSEQ multiplex PCR, and TCRdb kept only the in-frame ones, dropping some. The data show under 200,000 clones, with approximately 80% seen just once and roughly 3.6% held by the top ten. CDR1 and CDR2 (germline): LGHNA, YSLEER. This CDR3 region has 18 residues. V lost 0 bases and J lost 3; bases outside the gene matches: 4. The chain couples TRBV4-3 to TRBJ2-2; 13 bases align to TRBD2. The sample was PBMCs. This sequence originates from a man aged 25-45 years in good health and CMV-seropositive. The CDR3 nucleotides read TGCGCCAGCAGCCAAGATCCCGGACTAGCGGGGGACACCGGGGAGCTGTTTTTT. This gives the protein CASSQDPGLAGDTGELFF.